The rows below give T cell receptor beta chains drawn from one sample of a study of early T cells in non-severe SARS-CoV-2 infection. One entry per CDR3 protein, called by TCRdb with MiXCR from the 5' RACE reads. The sample includes approximately 83,000 distinct CDR3 sequences, roughly an eighth of them seen just once. Input material: whole blood. These receptors originate from an adult who was a healthcare worker with PCR-confirmed SARS-CoV-2 infection or an uninfected control (not recorded which). Each CDR3 is given with its conserved first and last residue. The D gene is left open where the match is weak. Size values are once, few and many counts, or a class for expanded clones, and some rows have none.

TRBD1	TRBJ1-1	TRBV11-2	-	TGTGCCAACCGCCGGGACAGGAGGGGGAACACTGAAGCTTTCTTT	CANRRDRRGNTEAFF
-	TRBJ1-6	TRBV7-2	many	TGTGCCAGCAGCCCGGCCCCCGCCCCCCTCCACTTT	CASSPAPAPLHF
-	TRBJ1-5	TRBV3-1	few	TGTGCCAGCAGCCAAGATGAGTTCGGACACAGGTTATTTAGCAATCAGCCCCAGCATTTT	CASSQDEFGHRLFSNQPQHF
TRBD1	TRBJ2-2	TRBV7-8	-	TGTGCCAGCAGCTTATCCCGACAGGGGGTGGCGGACACCGGGGAGCTGTTTTTT	CASSLSRQGVADTGELFF
-	TRBJ2-1	TRBV6-5	-	TGTGCCAGCAGATTAGGACAGAGCTCCTACAATGAGCAGTTCTTC	CASRLGQSSYNEQFF
TRBD2	TRBJ2-7	TRBV11-1	-	TGTGCCAGCAGCTTAAACGCGGGAGCTTACGAGCAGTACTTC	CASSLNAGAYEQYF
-	TRBJ1-1	TRBV29-1	-	TGCAGCGCTCCGGGACGGGGGGCGAACACTGAAGCTTTCTTT	CSAPGRGANTEAFF
-	TRBJ2-2	TRBV11-2	few	TGTGCCAGCAGCGCGCCAAACGGGGGCGGGGAGCTGTTTTTT	CASSAPNGGGELFF
-	TRBJ2-7	TRBV6-2/TRBV6-3	few	TGTGCCAGCAGTTATAGGGGCTTCTCCTACGAGCAGTACTTC	CASSYRGFSYEQYF
TRBD1	TRBJ2-7	TRBV29-1	-	TGCAGCGTCTCCCGACAGGGCGTCTACGAGCAGTACTTC	CSVSRQGVYEQYF
TRBD2	TRBJ2-7	TRBV4-1	few	TGCGCCAGCAGCCCAACTGTAAGCGGGGACGAGCAGTACTTC	CASSPTVSGDEQYF
-	TRBJ2-5	TRBV10-2	many	TGCGCCAGCAGGAGATCTACTACGAAGGGGACCCAGTACTTC	CASRRSTTKGTQYF
-	TRBJ2-6	TRBV9	many	TGTGCCAGCAGCGTATCGGGGGCTGGGGCCAACGTCCTGACTTTC	CASSVSGAGANVLTF
TRBD2	TRBJ2-1	TRBV7-9	-	TGTGCCAGCAGCCCGTACCTGGGGGGGATGCATGAGCAGTTCTTC	CASSPYLGGMHEQFF
-	TRBJ1-3	TRBV5-1	-	TGCGCCAGCAGCTTAATTTCGGGAAACACCATATATTTT	CASSLISGNTIYF
-	TRBJ1-1	TRBV7-6	few	TGTGCCAGCAGCCCGAGTACCGGAGGCACTGAAGCTTTCTTT	CASSPSTGGTEAFF
-	TRBJ2-5	TRBV13	many	TGTGCCAGCAGTCCTCCCGGACATCATGCCCAAGAGACCCAGTACTTC	CASSPPGHHAQETQYF
-	TRBJ2-1	TRBV20-1	many	TGCAGTGCTAGACTTCGGGGGAGCTCCTACAATGAGCAGTTCTTC	CSARLRGSSYNEQFF
TRBD1	TRBJ2-2	TRBV12-3/TRBV12-4	many	TGTGCCAGCAGCACCCGGGACAGGGGACACCGGGAGCTGTTTTTT	CASSTRDRGHRELFF
-	TRBJ1-6	TRBV30	few	TGTGCCTGGAGTGTAAACTCACCCCTCCACTTT	CAWSVNSPLHF
TRBD1	TRBJ2-7	TRBV6-5	many	TGTGCCAGCAGTGACCCGGGACAGGGCCTTGAATTCAAGAACTTC	CASSDPGQGLEFKNF
TRBD2	TRBJ2-5	TRBV7-2	many	TGTGCCAGCACCCCCACCCTTCTAGCGGGGAGAAAAGAGACCCAGTACTTC	CASTPTLLAGRKETQYF
-	TRBJ2-1	TRBV11-3	many	TGTGCCAGCAGCTTGGACAGCTACAATGAGCAGTTCTTC	CASSLDSYNEQFF
-	TRBJ1-1	TRBV11-2	-	TGTGCCAGCAGCTTAGAGTATTTTGAAGCTTTCTTT	CASSLEYFEAFF
-	TRBJ2-7	TRBV7-6	-	TGTGCCAGCAACCGGGACCGACTCTCCTACGAGCAGTACTTC	CASNRDRLSYEQYF
TRBD1	TRBJ1-1	TRBV7-8	many	TGTGCCAGCAGCTTACCGGGACAGGGCGCAACTGAAGCTTTCTTT	CASSLPGQGATEAFF
-	TRBJ2-2	TRBV11-1	-	TGTGCCAGCAGCTCCCCTCGGACAGACCATTACACCGGGGAGCTGTTTTTT	CASSSPRTDHYTGELFF
-	TRBJ2-7	TRBV7-2	many	TGTGCCAGCAGCTTAGCGATGAGGGATGAGCAGTACTTC	CASSLAMRDEQYF
-	TRBJ2-1	TRBV4-1	-	TGCGCCAGCAGCCAAGTTTTCCGAAAGGGGGGTGAGCAGTTCTTC	CASSQVFRKGGEQFF
-	TRBJ2-1	TRBV27	few	TGTGCCAGCAGTTTGTTTGGGGCCTCCTACAATGAGCAGTTCTTC	CASSLFGASYNEQFF
-	TRBJ2-2	TRBV25-1	few	TGTGCCAGCAGGCACGGCGGGGATAACACCGGGGAGCTGTTTTTT	CASRHGGDNTGELFF
-	TRBJ2-7	TRBV5-5	-	TGTGCCAGCAGCTTGACCCTCTCCTACGAGCAGTACTTC	CASSLTLSYEQYF
TRBD2	TRBJ2-3	TRBV27	many	TGTGCCAGCAGTTCACAGACTAGCGGGAGACTCACAGATACGCAGTATTTT	CASSSQTSGRLTDTQYF
-	TRBJ2-3	TRBV20-1	many	TGCAGTGCTAGAGATTGGGCGGGGGCCACAGATACGCAGTATTTT	CSARDWAGATDTQYF
-	TRBJ2-3	TRBV20-1	many	TGCAGTGCTAGAGATCCAGGGGTTGGGACAGATACGCAGTATTTT	CSARDPGVGTDTQYF
-	TRBJ1-2	TRBV6-1	few	TGTGCCAGCAGATTTGCCGGAGGGAACTATGGCTACACCTTC	CASRFAGGNYGYTF
TRBD1	TRBJ1-5	TRBV20-1	many	TGCAGTGCTAGAGATGACAGGGGAGGGAATCAGCCCCAGCATTTT	CSARDDRGGNQPQHF
-	TRBJ2-1	TRBV11-3	-	TGTGCCAGCAGCTCATCCCGGGGTCTGAATGAGCAGTTCTTC	CASSSSRGLNEQFF